These T cell receptor beta chains were read from a single sample in a study of PD-1 blockade in classical Hodgkin lymphoma. Clones were read by immunoSEQ multiplex PCR, and TCRdb kept only the in-frame ones, dropping some. The profile shows some 90,000 clones, approximately 86% of them singletons. The sample in question was peripheral blood mononuclear cells (PBMCs), obtained before the fourth cycle of nivolumab. The receptors originated from a human donor with classical Hodgkin lymphoma. The CDR3 runs from the conserved cysteine through the conserved F or W. A D gene is named only where the DNA matches it firmly. Size values are once, few and many counts, or a class for expanded clones, and some rows have none.

d_gene,v_gene,abundance,j_gene,CDR3nt,CDR3aa
TRBD1,TRBV27,-,TRBJ2-2,TGTGCCAGCAGTTTAAGGGGACAGGGGGTAAACACCGGGGAGCTGTTTTTT,CASSLRGQGVNTGELFF
-,TRBV6-1,many,TRBJ1-2,TGTGCCAGCAGTGAAAGGGGGGGCAGCTATGGCTACACCTTC,CASSERGGSYGYTF
TRBD1,TRBV15,-,TRBJ1-5,TGTGCCACCAGCAGAGCGTTTGGGACAGGGTATCAGCCCCAGCATTTT,CATSRAFGTGYQPQHF
-,TRBV6-5,-,TRBJ2-2,TGTGCCAGCAGTTCCCAAACCGGGGAGCTGTTTTTT,CASSSQTGELFF
-,TRBV6-5,-,TRBJ2-1,TGTGCCAGCAGTACCCTGACAGGCCGCGGGGAGCAGTTCTTC,CASSTLTGRGEQFF
TRBD2,TRBV9,-,TRBJ2-1,TGTGCCAGCAGCGTCCTCTGGGCCAGCGGGAGAGACAATGAGCAGTTCTTC,CASSVLWASGRDNEQFF
-,TRBV4-2,-,TRBJ1-6,TGTGCCAGCAGCCAACCAGGGTATTCACCCCTCCACTTT,CASSQPGYSPLHF
-,TRBV14,-,TRBJ2-5,TGTGCCAGCAGCCAAGAGGGGACCCAGTACTTC,CASSQEGTQYF
TRBD2,TRBV19,-,TRBJ2-7,TGTGCCAGTAGTACCGAAGCGGGACTCCGGGGCCAGCAGTACTTC,CASSTEAGLRGQQYF
TRBD2,TRBV5-5,once,TRBJ2-7,TGTGCCAGCAGCTTGGGGACTAGCGGGAGAATCTACGAGCAGTACTTC,CASSLGTSGRIYEQYF
TRBD2,TRBV5-1,-,TRBJ2-7,TGCGCCAGCAGCCCCCGTCGGGGGGCTAGCGGGACCTACGAGCAGTACTTC,CASSPRRGASGTYEQYF
-,TRBV5-1,once,TRBJ2-1,TGCGCCAGCAGCTTGGGGCACAATGAGCAGTTCTTC,CASSLGHNEQFF
TRBD1,TRBV19,-,TRBJ1-4,TGTGCCAGTAGTATTGACAGGGGGAACGGAAAACTGTTTTTT,CASSIDRGNGKLFF
TRBD2,TRBV5-8,-,TRBJ2-1,TGTGCCAGCAGCCCCGGGGGGGTAGCGGGATACCCCAACAATGAGCAGTTCTTC,CASSPGGVAGYPNNEQFF
TRBD1,TRBV19,-,TRBJ1-1,TGTGCCAGTAGTATACGGACAGGGTTCTTTAGCACTGAAGCTTTCTTT,CASSIRTGFFSTEAFF
TRBD2,TRBV7-8,once,TRBJ2-5,TGTGCCAGCTCATATACTAGCGGAACAAAAGAGACCCAGTACTTC,CASSYTSGTKETQYF
-,TRBV7-9,-,TRBJ1-1,TGTGCCAGCGACCTTTTCATGAACACTGAAGCTTTCTTT,CASDLFMNTEAFF
-,TRBV6-6,-,TRBJ2-3,TGTGCCAGCAGAGCAACCACAGATACGCAGTATTTT,CASRATTDTQYF
-,TRBV9,-,TRBJ1-2,TGTGCCAGCAGCGTACCGTTGCGGGGGGGGAACTATGGCTACACCTTC,CASSVPLRGGNYGYTF
-,TRBV5-1,-,TRBJ2-2,TGCGCCACCGCAAAAGACCCAGTTCCGAACACCGGGGAGCTGTTTTTT,CATAKDPVPNTGELFF
-,TRBV5-1,once,TRBJ2-5,TGCGCCAGCAGCTTGGGTCAGGGGTTAGAGACCCAGTACTTC,CASSLGQGLETQYF
TRBD1,TRBV7-8,-,TRBJ1-1,TGTGCCAGCAGCTTGAGGGGACAGGGGAACACTGAAGCTTTCTTT,CASSLRGQGNTEAFF
TRBD1,TRBV6-1,-,TRBJ1-2,TGTGCCAGCTGGACAGGGGGCGGATTCTATGGCTACACCTTC,CASWTGGGFYGYTF
-,TRBV18,-,TRBJ2-7,TGTGCCAGCTCACCCTCGGGCGACGGGGCTGGCGAGCAGTACTTC,CASSPSGDGAGEQYF
-,TRBV27,-,TRBJ1-4,TGTGCCAGCAGTTGGGCGTGGCAGGAAGAAAAACTGTTTTTT,CASSWAWQEEKLFF
-,TRBV2,-,TRBJ1-2,TGTGCCAGCAGTGTGGCCACCCTCGGTGGCTACACCTTC,CASSVATLGGYTF
-,TRBV10-3,-,TRBJ2-3,TGTGCCATCAGTGATCCCGGGGCGCCCACAAGGGATACGCAGTATTTT,CAISDPGAPTRDTQYF
-,TRBV6-1,-,TRBJ2-1,TGTGCCAGCAGTGGGTCTATTTCCTACAATGAGCAGTTCTTC,CASSGSISYNEQFF
-,TRBV11-2,-,TRBJ1-2,TGTGCCAGCAGCTCCCTGAGCGGGACAAATTATGGCTACACCTTC,CASSSLSGTNYGYTF
-,TRBV27,-,TRBJ2-1,TGTGCCAGCAGTTTAAGTCGCGGAGAGCAGTTCTTC,CASSLSRGEQFF
TRBD2,TRBV5-1,-,TRBJ2-1,TGCGCCAGCAGCTTCGGTCTAGCGGGCTACAATGAGCAGTTCTTC,CASSFGLAGYNEQFF
-,TRBV2,-,TRBJ1-1,TGTGCCAGCAGTGAATTAGGAGGGAGCACTGAAGCTTTCTTT,CASSELGGSTEAFF
TRBD1,TRBV18,-,TRBJ2-7,TGTGCCAGCTCACCGACAGGGGGGCTATACGAGCAGTACTTC,CASSPTGGLYEQYF
-,TRBV29-1,-,TRBJ1-1,TGCAGCGCTGGTGGGGGGAACACTGAAGCTTTCTTT,CSAGGGNTEAFF
TRBD1,TRBV5-5,-,TRBJ2-7,TGTGCCAGCAGCTTGCCCGACAGGGGCCGGACAAACCCCTACGAGCAGTACTTC,CASSLPDRGRTNPYEQYF
-,TRBV5-1,-,TRBJ1-1,TGCGCCAGCAGCTTGGCCGGCGCTCCAGAAGCGGAAGCTTTCTTT,CASSLAGAPEAEAFF
-,TRBV6-1,few,TRBJ1-2,TGTGCCAGCAGTGAAAGCGGGGGGGTATTAGGCGGCTACACCTTC,CASSESGGVLGGYTF
-,TRBV30,few,TRBJ2-7,TGTGCCTGGAGGTGGGGGCCCTACGAGCAGTACTTC,CAWRWGPYEQYF
TRBD2,TRBV5-4,-,TRBJ2-1,TGTGCCAGCAGCCCGCGCGAAGCGGGATTCTACAATGAGCAGTTCTTC,CASSPREAGFYNEQFF
TRBD2,TRBV4-2,-,TRBJ2-1,TGTGCCAGCAGCCAAAGTCAGCGGGAGAAGGATGAGCAGTTCTTC,CASSQSQREKDEQFF
TRBD2,TRBV5-6,-,TRBJ2-2,TGTGCCAGCAGCTTGGGACTAGCGGGAGAGGTAACCGGGGAGCTGTTTTTT,CASSLGLAGEVTGELFF
-,TRBV6-5,few,TRBJ1-1,TGTGCCAGCAGGGACACAGGGCTTTGGGAAGCTTTCTTT,CASRDTGLWEAFF